One sample yielded the 32 T cell receptor beta chains listed below, sequenced in a study of T-cell memory formation after mild COVID-19. TCRdb recomputed calls from the 5' RACE reads with MiXCR, one row per CDR3 protein. The repertoire has over 450,000 distinct CDR3 sequences, about a fifth of them found once; the top ten carry around 13%. Sequencing input: PBMCs or a T cell subset sorted from them (not recorded which). Receptors originate from an adult woman who had mild COVID-19 (a few samples of this study predate the infection). Cell type and time point are not known.

The chain has TRBV7-6 and TRBJ2-7; D is tentatively TRBD1 or TRBD2 (6 bases each). Germline CDR1 and CDR2: SGHVS and FNYEAQ. This CDR3 has 15 residues. V lost 1 base and J 0 bases, leaving 10 bases between the germline ends. The CDR3: CASSLDGGRSYEQYF. DNA of the CDR3: TGTGCCAGCAGCTTAGATGGGGGGCGCTCCTACGAGCAGTACTTC.

The sample holds a few counts of this clonotype. V usage is TRBV27 and J usage is TRBJ2-4, with unresolved D. This CDR3 spans 13 amino acids. Per the germline V gene, CDR1 is MNHEY and CDR2 is SMNVEV (reference sequence). V was clipped by 1 base and J by 9 bases, with 10 bases between them. The CDR3 nucleotides read TGTGCCAGCAGTTTATTGAGTACGGGCATTCAGTACTTC. Translation gives CASSLLSTGIQYF.

The chain's CDR3 is CATSRSGTSGSYEQYF. The CDR3, as DNA: TGTGCCACCAGCAGAAGTGGGACTAGCGGTTCCTACGAGCAGTACTTC. The chain couples TRBV15 to TRBJ2-7; 11 nucleotides line up with TRBD2. Germline lookup yields CDR1 LNHNV and CDR2 YYDKDF (reference sequence). This CDR3 is built from 16 residues. The junction had 4 bases not matched to a gene; V was cut back by 2 bases and J by 1 base.

This chain joins TRBV5-4 and TRBJ2-2, with TRBD2 matching 16 bases. CDR1 is SGHNT, CDR2 YYREEE, per germline (reference sequence). The V and J ends lost 3 bases and 5 bases, in that order; junction bases with no gene match: 7. The CDR3 covers 18 residues. CDR3 protein: CASSWGLAGGPGTGELFF. Written as DNA, the CDR3 is TGTGCCAGCAGCTGGGGACTAGCGGGGGGGCCAGGGACCGGGGAGCTGTTTTTT.

The gene calls are TRBV4-1 and TRBJ1-6, with a possible D match to TRBD1 (5 bases). CDR1 is MGHRA, CDR2 YSYEKL, per germline. The CDR3 contains 16 residues. Trimming left V 2 bases short and J 9 bases short, with 17 bases between. The CDR3 is CASSQPAVGGISPLHF. The CDR3 DNA reads as TGCGCCAGCAGCCAACCCGCGGTGGGGGGGATTTCACCCCTCCACTTT.

The DNA of the CDR3 is TGTGCCAGCACCGTTGACCGGGTGAGCACTGAAGCTTTCTTT. Its protein product is CASTVDRVSTEAFF. V is TRBV12-3 or TRBV12-4 and J is TRBJ1-1; no reliable D call. CDR3 length: 14 residues. Between the trimmed V and J ends, which lost 7 bases and 4 bases, there was a span of 16 bases.

In its sample, this clonotype was seen many times. The V and J genes are TRBV12-3 or TRBV12-4 and TRBJ2-7, with TRBD2 matching 12 bases. The CDR3 length is 15 residues. V shed 6 bases and J 2 bases; nucleotides not matched to a gene: 5. This CDR3 reads CASSSLAGGPYEQYF. Written as DNA, the CDR3 is TGTGCCAGCAGCTCTCTAGCGGGAGGGCCCTACGAGCAGTACTTC.

The genes are TRBV2 and TRBJ2-3, with 9 bases matching TRBD1. J gave up 0 bases and V 4 bases, and 5 bases lay outside the gene matches. Germline CDR1 and CDR2: SNHLY and FYNNEI. The CDR3 totals 16 residues. The CDR3 coding sequence is TGTGCCAGCAGTGCGGACAGGGGATATAGCACAGATACGCAGTATTTT. Translating it yields CASSADRGYSTDTQYF.

The chain couples TRBV7-2 to TRBJ2-5, with 12 bases identical to TRBD2. V shed 2 bases, J shed 12 bases, and the junction held 7 bases outside the gene matches. The V gene's germline CDR1 is SGHTA and CDR2 FQGNSA. CDR3 size: 14 residues. CDR3 nucleotide sequence: TGTGCCAGCAGCTTATACCGGACTAGCGGGACAGAGTACTTC. Amino acid sequence: CASSLYRTSGTEYF. Full variable domain (remainder filled in from reference TRBV7-2 and TRBJ2-5): GAGVSQSPSNKVTEKGKDVELRCDPISGHTALYWYRQSLGQGLEFLIYFQGNSAPDKSGLPSDRFSAERTGGSVSTLTIQRTQQEDSAVYLCASSLYRTSGTEYFGPGTRLLVL.

This chain links TRBV9 with TRBJ1-1; D is undetermined. Trimming cost V 0 bases and J 7 bases, with 13 bases left between them. This CDR3 has 14 amino acids. The germline CDR1 and CDR2 sequences are SGDLS and YYNGEE. The chain's CDR3 is CASSVVGFACEAFF. The CDR3 coding sequence is TGTGCCAGCAGCGTAGTGGGGTTCGCTTGTGAAGCTTTCTTT.

The chain couples TRBV4-1 to TRBJ2-4, with 8 bases matching TRBD2. With V trimmed by 3 bases and J by 7 bases, 2 bases remained unmatched. Looked up from germline, CDR1 is MGHRA and CDR2 is YSYEKL. The CDR3 sequence is 13 residues long. This chain's CDR3 is CASSQGLGNIQYF. In DNA, the CDR3 is TGCGCCAGCAGCCAGGGACTAGGGAACATTCAGTACTTC.

This chain joins TRBV12-3 or TRBV12-4 and TRBJ2-5; D is uncertain. The CDR3 length is 14 residues. Trimming pared 1 base from V and 0 bases from J, leaving 6 bases between. The CDR3, as DNA: TGTGCCAGCAGTTTAGGGCTTCACCAAGAGACCCAGTACTTC. Translating it yields CASSLGLHQETQYF.

The J gene is TRBJ2-2, the V gene TRBV30, with 7 bases fitting TRBD1. Germline CDR1 reads GTSNPN; CDR2 reads SVGIG (reference sequence). After removal of 1 base from V and 1 base from J, the junction contained 6 bases not matched to a gene. The CDR3 extends over 16 amino acids. The CDR3 DNA follows: TGTGCCTGGAGTGGACAGGGACGGTGGAACACCGGGGAGCTGTTTTTT. Translated, it gives CAWSGQGRWNTGELFF.

The rearrangement links TRBV7-2 to TRBJ2-2, with unresolved D. The CDR3 contains 13 residues. Germline values: CDR1 SGHTA, CDR2 FQGNSA. With 4 bases removed from V and 5 bases from J, the gap between germline ends came to 8 bases. The CDR3 region has the DNA TGTGCCAGCAGCTACCGGGCAACCGGGGAGCTGTTTTTT. Its translation: CASSYRATGELFF.

This clonotype was detected ten times or more. The V call is TRBV5-1, the J call TRBJ1-4, with D possibly TRBD1 on 6 matching bases. This CDR3 spans 14 amino acids. Germline V gene lookup returns CDR1 SGHRS and CDR2 YFSETQ. Trimming pared 3 bases from V and 3 bases from J, leaving 9 bases between. CDR3 amino acids: CASSSGQPNEKLFF. The CDR3 DNA reads TGCGCCAGCAGCTCTGGACAGCCTAATGAAAAACTGTTTTTT. The full variable domain, its missing parts supplied by reference TRBV5-1 and TRBJ1-4, is KAGVTQTPRYLIKTRGQQVTLSCSPISGHRSVSWYQQTPGQGLQFLFEYFSETQRNKGNFPGRFSGRQFSNSRSEMNVSTLELGDSALYLCASSSGQPNEKLFFGSGTQLSVL.

This clonotype has more than one count but fewer than ten. The chain is built from TRBV2 and TRBJ2-3; D gene ambiguous. Deletions cut 7 bases from V and 5 bases from J, with 10 bases between. CDR1 and CDR2 from the germline V gene are SNHLY and FYNNEI. The CDR3 length is 12 residues. The CDR3 bases are TGTGCCAGCACCCTAGACCTAGATACGCAGTATTTT. This codes for CASTLDLDTQYF.

A few counts support this clonotype. The chain links TRBV15 to TRBJ2-1, with 12 bases aligning to TRBD2. This CDR3 has 17 amino acids. Germline V gene lookup returns CDR1 LNHNV and CDR2 YYDKDF (reference sequence). Unmatched junction bases numbered 7, after V lost 5 bases and J lost 2 bases. CDR3 loop: CATSGGPSGGAYNEQFF. In nucleotides, the CDR3 is TGTGCCACCAGCGGGGGTCCTAGCGGGGGGGCCTACAATGAGCAGTTCTTC.

The chain joins TRBV6-1 to TRBJ1-4; D gene unclear. CDR1 and CDR2 from the germline V gene are MNHNS and SASEGT. The CDR3 is 12 amino acids. Trimming shortened V by 10 bases and J by 8 bases, and 14 bases separated the two germline ends. CDR3 sequence reads: CAIKGVGEKLFF. As DNA, the CDR3 is TGTGCCATAAAAGGTGTGGGCGAAAAACTGTTTTTT.

In its sample, this clonotype was seen a few times. CDR3 in DNA: TGTGCCAGCAGGCCTCTCGACAGCGACACTGAAGCTTTCTTT. Protein sequence: CASRPLDSDTEAFF. The chain is built from TRBV6-5 and TRBJ1-1; a weak D match, TRBD1 (5 bases). Per the germline V gene, CDR1 is MNHEY and CDR2 is SVGAGI. This CDR3 is built from 14 residues. Trimming stripped 6 bases from V and 3 bases from J, with 14 bases between.

In this sample, this clonotype turned up many times. This rearrangement joins TRBV4-2 to TRBJ1-1; unclear D gene. In germline, CDR1 is LGHNA, CDR2 YNFKEQ. The CDR3 length is 14 residues. Deletions cut 0 bases from V and 1 base from J, with 6 bases between. The CDR3 bases are TGTGCCAGCAGCCAAGATTCAACGAACACTGAAGCTTTCTTT. Protein sequence: CASSQDSTNTEAFF.

V is TRBV30 and J is TRBJ1-6; D possibly corresponds to TRBD1 (6 bases). The CDR3 is 13 residues long. The germline V and J ends were trimmed by 2 bases and 10 bases, with 12 bases remaining between them. Germline CDR1 is GTSNPN and CDR2 is SVGIG (reference sequence). The chain's CDR3 is CAWSPRGGSPLHF. As DNA, the CDR3 is TGTGCCTGGAGTCCCAGGGGAGGATCACCCCTCCACTTT.

The genes are TRBV2 and TRBJ2-1; D is possibly TRBD1 or TRBD2 (6 bases each). V was cut by 6 bases and J by 4 bases, with 19 bases left in between. Germline CDR1 and CDR2: SNHLY and FYNNEI. This CDR3 is 16 amino acids long. CDR3: CASSHPVEGGYNEQFF. The DNA for the CDR3 is TGTGCCAGCAGCCACCCCGTGGAAGGGGGGTACAATGAGCAGTTCTTC.

The chain carries TRBV6-6 and TRBJ2-3; 9 positions agree with TRBD2. Losses at the gene ends were 7 bases for V and 2 bases for J; bases not matched to a gene: 10. The CDR3 runs to 16 residues. The germline V gene encodes CDR1 MNHNY and CDR2 SVGAGI (reference sequence). As DNA, the CDR3 is TGTGCCAGCATGAAGGGCGGGGGGGCCTTCACAGATACGCAGTATTTT. It translates to CASMKGGGAFTDTQYF.

This sequence joins TRBV9 and TRBJ2-1; D may be TRBD2 (6 bases). The CDR3 covers 16 residues. Deletions cut 0 bases from V and 6 bases from J, with 16 bases between. The germline V gene has CDR1 SGDLS and CDR2 YYNGEE. The DNA of the CDR3 is TGTGCCAGCAGCGTAGTTTCCGTGGGACTTTCCAATGAGCAGTTCTTC. Translation gives CASSVVSVGLSNEQFF.

This clonotype came up a few times. The chain links TRBV20-1 to TRBJ2-3; the D is unclear. V was cut by 1 base and J by 0 bases, with 8 bases left in between. This CDR3 is built from 14 residues. Germline V gene lookup returns CDR1 DFQATT and CDR2 SNEGSKA (reference sequence). The CDR3 region has the DNA TGCAGTGCTAGAGGCCGGACCAGCACAGATACGCAGTATTTT. As protein: CSARGRTSTDTQYF.

This clonotype was counted ten times or more. The chain employs TRBV27 and TRBJ2-1; 11 bases match TRBD2. This CDR3 region has 17 residues. V trimming: 5 bases; J trimming: 4 bases; junction bases outside the gene matches: 10. Germline V CDR1 and CDR2: MNHEY, SMNVEV (reference sequence). The CDR3 region is CASSDTSGSLFYNEQFF. CDR3 nucleotide sequence: TGTGCCAGCAGTGATACTAGCGGGAGCCTCTTTTACAATGAGCAGTTCTTC.

The chain couples TRBV20-1 to TRBJ2-3; D uncertain. The CDR3 covers 16 residues. V lost 2 bases and J lost 0, with 15 bases in between. Germline CDR1 is DFQATT and CDR2 is SNEGSKA (reference sequence). This CDR3 reads CSARKAYLTSTDTQYF. Here the CDR3 DNA reads TGCAGTGCTAGAAAGGCCTATTTGACTAGCACAGATACGCAGTATTTT.

This clonotype has a handful of counts. The chain joins TRBV2 to TRBJ2-7; D might be TRBD1 (6 bases). The CDR3 is made up of 13 amino acids. Per the germline V gene, CDR1 is SNHLY and CDR2 is FYNNEI. V lost 7 bases, J lost 2 bases, and 12 bases lay in between. CDR3 loop: CASTRGQTYEQYF. CDR3 coding DNA: TGTGCCAGCACCAGAGGACAGACCTACGAGCAGTACTTC.

Only a few counts were recorded for this clonotype. This rearrangement joins TRBV5-6 to TRBJ1-3; no firm D call. The length of the CDR3 is 16 residues. Germline V lookup: CDR1 SGHDT, CDR2 YYEEEE. V was trimmed by 1 base and J by 0 bases, leaving 11 bases between them. The CDR3 protein is CASSLFPETSGNTIYF. The DNA for the CDR3 is TGTGCCAGCAGCTTGTTTCCGGAGACCTCTGGAAACACCATATATTTT. The whole variable domain, filled in from reference TRBV5-6 and TRBJ1-3, reads DAGVTQSPTHLIKTRGQQVTLRCSPKSGHDTVSWYQQALGQGPQFIFQYYEEEERQRGNFPDRFSGHQFPNYSSELNVNALLLGDSALYLCASSLFPETSGNTIYFGEGSWLTVV.

The V call is TRBV2, the J call TRBJ1-2; D gene unclear. This CDR3 region has 13 residues. Germline CDR1 reads SNHLY; CDR2 reads FYNNEI. V lost 5 bases to trimming and J lost 2 bases, with 9 bases between them. CDR3 nucleotides: TGTGCCAGCAGTTCAGACGGAAACTATGGCTACACCTTC. Translating gives CASSSDGNYGYTF.

This clonotype was recorded many times. The chain employs TRBV7-3 and TRBJ2-4, with D perhaps given as TRBD1 or TRBD2 (5 bases each). Germline-derived CDR1 and CDR2 are SGHTA and FQGTGA. CDR3 length: 14 residues. The V end lost 6 bases, the J end lost 9 bases, and 18 bases lay between the germline ends. CDR3 residues: CASSSGPQESIQYF. In DNA form, the CDR3 reads TGTGCCAGCAGTTCGGGGCCGCAGGAAAGCATTCAGTACTTC.

The rearrangement links TRBV4-1 to TRBJ2-7; 8 positions match TRBD2. Per germline, CDR1 MGHRA and CDR2 YSYEKL. V was pared by 1 base and J by 2 bases, with 1 base of the junction left unmatched. This CDR3 region has 14 residues. The CDR3 nucleotides read TGCGCCAGCAGCCAAGCGCGGGGGGCCTACGAGCAGTACTTC. Protein sequence: CASSQARGAYEQYF.